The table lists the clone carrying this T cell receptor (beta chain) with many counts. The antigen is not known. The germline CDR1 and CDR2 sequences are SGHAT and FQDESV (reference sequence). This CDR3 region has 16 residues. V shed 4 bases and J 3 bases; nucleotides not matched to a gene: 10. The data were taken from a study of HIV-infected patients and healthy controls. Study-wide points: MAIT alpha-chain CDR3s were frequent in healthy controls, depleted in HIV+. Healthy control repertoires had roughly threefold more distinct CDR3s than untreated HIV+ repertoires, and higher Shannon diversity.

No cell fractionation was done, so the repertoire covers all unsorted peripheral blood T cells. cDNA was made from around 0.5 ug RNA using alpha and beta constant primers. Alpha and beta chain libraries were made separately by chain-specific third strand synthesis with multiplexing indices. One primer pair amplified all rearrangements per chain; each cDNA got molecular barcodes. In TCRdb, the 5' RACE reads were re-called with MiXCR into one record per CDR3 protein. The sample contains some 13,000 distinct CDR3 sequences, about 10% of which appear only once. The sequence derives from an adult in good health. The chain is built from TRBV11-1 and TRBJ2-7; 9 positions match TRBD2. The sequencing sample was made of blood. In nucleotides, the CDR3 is TGTGCCAGCAGCTCCCGTGGGGTAGCGGGAGTCTACGAGCAGTACTTC. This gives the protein CASSSRGVAGVYEQYF.